Listed here are 17 T cell receptor beta chains from one sample, sequenced in a study of blood T cell repertoires in COVID-19. The data were produced by immunoSEQ multiplex PCR, yet TCRdb's version contains in-frame clones alone and is incomplete. The sample carries roughly 230,000 clones, more than 65% recorded once. Sequenced sample: peripheral blood. The receptors were sampled from a woman of 80 years or more with acute or convalescent COVID-19.

This rearrangement joins TRBV2 to TRBJ1-2, with TRBD1 as a possible D gene (6 bases). Trimming cost V 7 bases and J 7 bases, with 13 bases left between them. Germline V CDR1 and CDR2: SNHLY, FYNNEI. This CDR3 region has 12 residues. CDR3 sequence reads: CASMVQGPGYTF. The DNA for the CDR3 is TGTGCCAGCATGGTACAGGGACCTGGCTACACCTTC.

This clone has a single count. The CDR3 DNA reads as TGTGCCAGTAGTATGTGGGAGAGCACAGATACGCAGTATTTT. Translating gives CASSMWESTDTQYF. The gene calls are TRBV19 and TRBJ2-3, with D perhaps matching TRBD2 (5 bases). V was pared by 3 bases and J by 0 bases, with 7 bases between. The CDR3 is made up of 14 amino acids. Germline V gene sequence: CDR1 LNHDA, CDR2 SQIVND (reference sequence).

The genes are TRBV11-3 and TRBJ2-3; 7 bases are a match to TRBD2. The germline gives CDR1 SGHNT, CDR2 YENEEA. With 3 bases clipped from V and 2 bases from J, the junction kept 5 bases outside the gene matches. This CDR3 has 15 amino acids. The CDR3 is CASSLDGGFTDTQYF. The CDR3 DNA reads as TGTGCCAGCAGCTTGGACGGGGGGTTCACAGATACGCAGTATTTT.

The V gene is TRBV27, the J gene TRBJ2-4; 7 positions match TRBD1. V gave up 5 bases and J gave up 0 bases; unmatched junction bases: 7. In germline, CDR1 is MNHEY, CDR2 SMNVEV (reference sequence). This CDR3 has 16 residues. The CDR3 sequence: CASSLGQALAKNIQYF. As DNA, the CDR3 is TGTGCCAGCAGTCTCGGACAGGCTCTAGCCAAAAACATTCAGTACTTC.

This chain joins TRBV4-1 and TRBJ2-1; 9 bases agree with TRBD2. V trimming: 0 bases; J trimming: 6 bases; junction bases outside the gene matches: 3. CDR1 MGHRA and CDR2 YSYEKL come from the germline V gene. There are 15 residues in the CDR3. The CDR3 region is CASSQDGTSFNEQFF. CDR3 nucleotide sequence: TGCGCCAGCAGCCAAGATGGGACTAGCTTCAATGAGCAGTTCTTC.

The chain employs TRBV19 and TRBJ2-7; no reliable D call. Germline V gene data show CDR1 as LNHDA and CDR2 as SQIVND (reference sequence). The CDR3 is made up of 14 amino acids. Trimming shortened V by 3 bases and J by 3 bases, and 12 bases separated the two germline ends. The CDR3 coding sequence is TGTGCCAGTAGTATGGGCAGAAACCTCTACGAGCAGTACTTC. Amino acid sequence: CASSMGRNLYEQYF.

The J gene is TRBJ1-5, the V gene TRBV25-1; D is possibly TRBD1 (6 bases). Germline assignment: CDR1 MGHDK and CDR2 SYGVNS. The CDR3 is made up of 12 amino acids. V lost 6 bases and J 5 bases, leaving 8 bases between the germline ends. CDR3: CASRAGDQPQHF. The CDR3 DNA reads as TGTGCCAGCAGGGCAGGGGATCAGCCCCAGCATTTT.

This sequence joins TRBV19 and TRBJ1-4; no definite D call. Germline CDR1 is LNHDA and CDR2 is SQIVND (reference sequence). CDR3 length: 14 amino acids. V was cut by 7 bases and J by 6 bases, with 15 bases left in between. DNA for the CDR3: TGTGCCAGTAATAATAGGGAGGGTTATGAAAAACTGTTTTTT. This encodes CASNNREGYEKLFF.

The rearrangement uses TRBV30 and TRBJ2-7, with unresolved D. The CDR3 is 13 residues long. CDR1 is GTSNPN and CDR2 is SVGIG in the germline V gene (reference sequence). V lost 0 bases and J 3 bases, leaving 9 bases between the germline ends. The CDR3 spells CAWSVKQNYEQYF. The DNA of the CDR3 is TGTGCCTGGAGTGTAAAACAGAACTACGAGCAGTACTTC.

The chain joins TRBV3-1 (or the pseudogene TRBV3-2) to TRBJ2-4, with TRBD1 matching 9 bases. V trimming: 2 bases; J trimming: 8 bases; junction bases outside the gene matches: 10. CDR3 size: 16 residues. Looked up from germline, CDR1 is LGHDT and CDR2 is YNNKEL (reference sequence). CDR3 amino acids: CASSQNTGGAGDIQYF. The CDR3 bases are TGTGCCAGCAGCCAAAATACAGGGGGCGCTGGGGACATTCAGTACTTC.

The rearrangement links TRBV20-1 to TRBJ2-1, with a tentative D call TRBD2 (6 bases). This CDR3 is 13 amino acids long. The germline CDR1 and CDR2 sequences are DFQATT and SNEGSKA (reference sequence). Trimming cost V 3 bases and J 2 bases, with 8 bases left between them. CDR3 sequence (DNA): TGCAGTGCTAGTCGGGAGCCCTACAATGAGCAGTTCTTC. As protein: CSASREPYNEQFF.

This clone was seen at least ten times. This chain links TRBV5-5 with TRBJ2-2; perhaps TRBD1 as D (6 bases). Germline V lookup: CDR1 SGHKS, CDR2 YYEKEE (reference sequence). V lost 0 bases and J 6 bases, leaving 12 bases between the germline ends. The CDR3 has 15 amino acids. This chain's CDR3 is CASSLAGEIAGELFF. CDR3 nucleotide sequence: TGTGCCAGCAGCTTGGCAGGGGAAATAGCCGGGGAGCTGTTTTTT.

The genes are TRBV5-1 and TRBJ2-5; possible D gene TRBD1, 8 bases. Per germline, CDR1 SGHRS and CDR2 YFSETQ. The CDR3 runs to 15 residues. Trimming removed 3 bases at V and 5 bases at J, with 17 bases between. CDR3 in amino acids: CASSSRGPGGETQYF. CDR3 in DNA: TGCGCCAGCAGCTCCAGGGGGCCCGGGGGGGAGACCCAGTACTTC. The variable domain in full, completed from reference TRBV5-1 and TRBJ2-5, reads KAGVTQTPRYLIKTRGQQVTLSCSPISGHRSVSWYQQTPGQGLQFLFEYFSETQRNKGNFPGRFSGRQFSNSRSEMNVSTLELGDSALYLCASSSRGPGGETQYFGPGTRLLVL.

The chain recombines TRBV19 with TRBJ1-2; D perhaps matches TRBD1 (5 bases). The V gene's germline CDR1 is LNHDA and CDR2 SQIVND (reference sequence). V was pared by 5 bases and J by 0 bases, with 19 bases between. This CDR3 contains 17 residues. The CDR3 DNA sequence: TGTGCCAGTAGTCCCGCCACCGAGACAGCCCCTAACTATGGCTACACCTTC. It codes for CASSPATETAPNYGYTF.

The chain combines TRBV10-3 with TRBJ2-5, with D possibly TRBD2 on 7 matching bases. Germline CDR1 reads ENHRY; CDR2 reads SYGVKD. Trimming stripped 3 bases from V and 1 base from J, with 9 bases between. The CDR3 runs 14 residues. In DNA form, the CDR3 reads TGTGCCATCAGTGATGGGGGGGCCCAAGAGACCCAGTACTTC. Protein: CAISDGGAQETQYF.

The CDR3 protein is CASSLGGDRARYGYTF. The CDR3 region has the DNA TGTGCCAGCAGCTTGGGAGGGGACAGGGCCAGATATGGCTACACCTTC. V usage is TRBV5-5 and J usage is TRBJ1-2; 9 bases map to TRBD1. CDR1 and CDR2 (germline): SGHKS, YYEKEE (reference sequence). The CDR3 runs 16 residues. Unmatched junction bases numbered 8, after V lost 0 bases and J lost 5 bases.

In DNA form, the CDR3 reads TGTGCCAGCTCACCAACGGGGGGGGAAGCTTTCTTT. It specifies CASSPTGGEAFF. The V call is TRBV18, the J call TRBJ1-1; tentatively, D is TRBD1 (5 bases). V was clipped by 2 bases and J by 8 bases, with 9 bases between them. The CDR3 has 12 residues. CDR1 is KGHSH, CDR2 LQKENI, per germline.